This TCR beta chain stems from a study of T cells in localized non-small cell lung cancer. Whole-study results and caveats: The study found T cell clonality highest in uninvolved adjacent lung, above tumor. Longer overall survival was seen with higher T cell density measured in blood. Appearing in adjacent lung were a median roughly 59 of the top 100 tumor clones. Analysis by sequencing included only one tumor region, so heterogeneity remains possible.

Points on this clone: Its target is not known.

The CDR3 is made up of 14 amino acids. V lost 6 bases to trimming and J lost 0 bases, with 9 bases between them. From germline, CDR1 is SGHNT and CDR2 YENEEA. TCRdb's copy holds only in-frame clones and misses some; the assay was immunoSEQ multiplex PCR. The sample records about 5,700 clones, less than 40% being singletons. The sequence was obtained from a male donor at least 60 years old with stage I squamous cell lung carcinoma. This specimen consisted of lung tumor tissue, obtained before any cancer treatment. The chain couples TRBV11-3 to TRBJ2-1, with D perhaps matching TRBD1 (6 bases). The DNA of the CDR3 is TGTGCCAGCAGGAGAGGGGGCTCCTACAATGAGCAGTTCTTC. This codes for CASRRGGSYNEQFF.